This T cell receptor beta chain is from a study of blood T cell repertoires in COVID-19. Study-level information: Material from acute and convalescent COVID-19 was sourced from the United States, Italy and Spain. Sources were T cells, B-cell-depleted T cells, or PBMCs; the material itself was cDNA or gDNA.

V dropped 1 base and J dropped 10 bases, with 14 bases sitting between them. In germline, CDR1 is SGHVS, CDR2 FNYEAQ. This CDR3 spans 15 amino acids. Original methodology: By means of reference gene primer amplification, nucleated cell counts were estimated. Some clones are missing from TCRdb's copy, which holds only in-frame ones; the method was immunoSEQ multiplex PCR. The V and J calls and clone size come from that table; D and trimming were worked out from the DNA. Of around 180,000 clones listed, around 87% are singletons. The sample consisted of peripheral blood. The chain uses TRBV7-6 and TRBJ1-6; D is possibly TRBD1 (5 bases). The receptor's source is a man aged 35 to 55 with active or convalescent COVID-19. This CDR3 is CASSLDARVGSPLHF. In DNA form, the CDR3 reads TGTGCCAGCAGCTTAGATGCCAGGGTCGGGTCACCCCTCCACTTT. The complete variable domain, with remaining parts taken from reference TRBV7-6 and TRBJ1-6, reads GAGVSQSPRYKVTKRGQDVALRCDPISGHVSLYWYRQALGQGPEFLTYFNYEAQQDKSGLPNDRFSAERPEGSISTLTIQRTEQRDSAMYRCASSLDARVGSPLHFGNGTRLTVT.